The clone carrying this T cell receptor beta chain was observed a handful of times. The antigen is unknown. The sample belongs to a study of CD8+ T cells in alopecia areata. Study-level information: In an open-label trial, patients got 5 to 10 mg tofacitinib twice daily. Study-wide results and caveats: Elevated clonality characterized lesional scalp relative to normal scalp, particularly in alopecia totalis/universalis.

Sequencing templates came from extracted RNA that was reverse transcribed into cDNA. Profiling relied on immunoSEQ multiplex PCR, and the TCRdb table lists in-frame clones only, not all of them. This table holds roughly 120,000 clones, about three fifths found once. After removal of 0 bases from V and 4 bases from J, the junction contained 5 bases not matched to a gene. This CDR3 region has 15 residues. CDR1 is MNHEY, CDR2 SVGAGI, per germline. Treatment meaning: oral pan-JAK inhibitor, 5-10 mg twice daily. The sample in question was CD8+ T cells sorted from blood, obtained at week 24, from a patient treated with tofacitinib. The origin of this receptor is a human donor with alopecia areata. The V and J genes are TRBV6-5 and TRBJ2-7; TRBD1 matches at 8 bases. The CDR3 loop is CASSYSETGAYEQYF. The CDR3 DNA reads as TGTGCCAGCAGTTACTCGGAGACAGGGGCGTACGAGCAGTACTTC.